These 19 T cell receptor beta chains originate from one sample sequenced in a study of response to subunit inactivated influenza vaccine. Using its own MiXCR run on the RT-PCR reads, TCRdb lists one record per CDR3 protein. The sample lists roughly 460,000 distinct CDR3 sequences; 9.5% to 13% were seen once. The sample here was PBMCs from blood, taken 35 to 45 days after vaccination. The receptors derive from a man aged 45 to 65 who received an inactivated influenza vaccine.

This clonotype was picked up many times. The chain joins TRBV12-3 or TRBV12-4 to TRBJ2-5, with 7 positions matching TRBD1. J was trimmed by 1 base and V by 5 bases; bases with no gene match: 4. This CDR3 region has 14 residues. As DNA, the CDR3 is TGTGCCAGCAGTGCGACAGGGCGCCAAGAGACCCAGTACTTC. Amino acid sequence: CASSATGRQETQYF.

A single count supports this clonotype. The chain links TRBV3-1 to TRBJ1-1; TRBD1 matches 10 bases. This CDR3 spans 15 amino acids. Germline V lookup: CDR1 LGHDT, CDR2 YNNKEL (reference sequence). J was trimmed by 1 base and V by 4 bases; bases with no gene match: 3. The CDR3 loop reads CASSPRDRGNTEAFF. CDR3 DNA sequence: TGTGCCAGCAGCCCGCGGGACAGGGGGAACACTGAAGCTTTCTTT.

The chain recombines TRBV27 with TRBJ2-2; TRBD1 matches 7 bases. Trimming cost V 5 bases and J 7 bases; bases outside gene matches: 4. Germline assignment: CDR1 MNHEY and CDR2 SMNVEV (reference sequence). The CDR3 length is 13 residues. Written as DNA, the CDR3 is TGTGCCAGCAGTCCACAGGGGTACGGGGAGCTGTTTTTT. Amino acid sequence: CASSPQGYGELFF.

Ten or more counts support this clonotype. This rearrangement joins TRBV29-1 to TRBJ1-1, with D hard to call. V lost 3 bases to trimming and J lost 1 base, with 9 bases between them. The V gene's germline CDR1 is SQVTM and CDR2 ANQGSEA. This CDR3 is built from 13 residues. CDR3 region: CSVDFRTNTEAFF. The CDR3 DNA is TGCAGCGTTGATTTCCGGACGAACACTGAAGCTTTCTTT.

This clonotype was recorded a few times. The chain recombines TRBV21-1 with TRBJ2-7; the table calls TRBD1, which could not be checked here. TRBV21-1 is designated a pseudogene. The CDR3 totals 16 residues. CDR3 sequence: CASSAPGQTSSYEQYF. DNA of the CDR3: TGTGCCAGCAGCGCCCCGGGACAGACGAGCTCCTACGAGCAGTACTTC.

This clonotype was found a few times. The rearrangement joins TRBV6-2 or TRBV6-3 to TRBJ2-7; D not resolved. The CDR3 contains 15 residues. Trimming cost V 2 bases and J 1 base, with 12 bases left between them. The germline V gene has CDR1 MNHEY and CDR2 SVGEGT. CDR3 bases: TGTGCCAGCAGTTACCAATTGTATGGATCCTACGAGCAGTACTTC. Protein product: CASSYQLYGSYEQYF.

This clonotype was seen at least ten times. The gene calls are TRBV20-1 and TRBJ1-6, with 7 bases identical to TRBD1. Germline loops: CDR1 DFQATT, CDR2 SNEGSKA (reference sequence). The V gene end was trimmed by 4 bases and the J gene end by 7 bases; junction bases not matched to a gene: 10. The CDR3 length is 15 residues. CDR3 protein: CSATTGVGVNSPLHF. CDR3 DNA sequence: TGCAGTGCTACTACAGGGGTAGGAGTCAATTCACCCCTCCACTTT.

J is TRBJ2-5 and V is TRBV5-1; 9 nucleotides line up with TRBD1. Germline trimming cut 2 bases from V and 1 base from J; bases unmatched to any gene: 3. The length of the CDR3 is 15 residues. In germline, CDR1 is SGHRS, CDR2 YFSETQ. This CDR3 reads CASSFGTGSQETQYF. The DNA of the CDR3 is TGCGCCAGCAGCTTCGGGACAGGGTCCCAAGAGACCCAGTACTTC.

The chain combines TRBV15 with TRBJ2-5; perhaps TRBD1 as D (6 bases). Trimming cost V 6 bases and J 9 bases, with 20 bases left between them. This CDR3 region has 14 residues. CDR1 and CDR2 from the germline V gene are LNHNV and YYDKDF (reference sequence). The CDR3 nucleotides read TGTGCCACCAGTCCGGGTCGGGGACAAAGGGCCCAGTACTTC. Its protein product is CATSPGRGQRAQYF.

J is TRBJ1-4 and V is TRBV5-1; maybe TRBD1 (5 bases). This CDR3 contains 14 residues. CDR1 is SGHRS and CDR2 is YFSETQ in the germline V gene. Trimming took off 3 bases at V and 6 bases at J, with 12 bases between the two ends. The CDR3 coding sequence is TGCGCCAGCAGCTCCGGGACCGAATATGAAAAACTGTTTTTT. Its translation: CASSSGTEYEKLFF.

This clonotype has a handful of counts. The CDR3 DNA follows: TGTGCCACCAGCAGCTGGAATCAGCCCCAGCATTTT. Translating it yields CATSSWNQPQHF. The chain couples TRBV15 to TRBJ1-5; D gene unclear. V lost 3 bases and J 4 bases, leaving 4 bases between the germline ends. The germline gives CDR1 LNHNV, CDR2 YYDKDF (reference sequence). The CDR3 loop spans 12 amino acids.

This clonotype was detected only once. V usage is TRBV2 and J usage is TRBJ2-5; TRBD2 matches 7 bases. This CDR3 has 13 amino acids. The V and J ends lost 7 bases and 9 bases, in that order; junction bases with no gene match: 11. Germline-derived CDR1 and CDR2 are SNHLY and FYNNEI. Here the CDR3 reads CASTGTTFKAQYF. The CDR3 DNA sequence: TGTGCCAGCACGGGGACTACCTTTAAGGCCCAGTACTTC.

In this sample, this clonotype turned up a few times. The DNA of the CDR3 is TGCAGTGCTAGTTCCCGGACTAGCGGGAGAGATACGCAGTATTTT. Protein: CSASSRTSGRDTQYF. This chain links TRBV20-1 with TRBJ2-3; 13 bases match TRBD2. The junction had 5 bases not matched to a gene; V was cut back by 3 bases and J by 5 bases. CDR1 and CDR2 from the germline V gene are DFQATT and SNEGSKA (reference sequence). This CDR3 has 15 amino acids.

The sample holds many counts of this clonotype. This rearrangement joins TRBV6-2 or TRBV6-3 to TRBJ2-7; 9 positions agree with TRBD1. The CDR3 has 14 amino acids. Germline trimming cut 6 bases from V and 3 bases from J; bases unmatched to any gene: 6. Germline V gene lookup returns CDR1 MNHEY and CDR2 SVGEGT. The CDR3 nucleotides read TGTGCCAGCAGACGGACAGGGGACGGCTACGAGCAGTACTTC. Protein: CASRRTGDGYEQYF.

CDR3 sequence (DNA): TGCAGTGCTATCGAACCCGGGACTACCAATGAGCAGTTCTTC. Protein: CSAIEPGTTNEQFF. The rearrangement uses TRBV20-1 and TRBJ2-1, with 7 bases aligning to TRBD2. Trimming removed 4 bases from V and 6 bases from J; junction bases left unmatched: 9. Germline-derived CDR1 and CDR2 are DFQATT and SNEGSKA (reference sequence). The CDR3 runs 14 residues.

CDR3 DNA: TGTGCCAGCAGCTTAGAGTATGCCACCAGCACAGATACGCAGTATTTT. This translates into CASSLEYATSTDTQYF. The chain is built from TRBV11-2 and TRBJ2-3; D is unresolved. The V end was cut by 0 bases, the J end by 0 bases, with 10 bases between. This CDR3 has 16 amino acids. Germline V CDR1 and CDR2: SGHAT, FQNNGV.

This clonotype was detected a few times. The CDR3 coding sequence is TGTGCCAGCTCAGGGGGTGAAGGCTACACCTTC. Encoded protein: CASSGGEGYTF. This chain connects TRBV18 to TRBJ1-2; a possible D gene is TRBD1 (5 bases). V dropped 5 bases and J dropped 8 bases, with 9 bases sitting between them. Germline V gene data show CDR1 as KGHSH and CDR2 as LQKENI. The CDR3 spans 11 residues. Supplemented by reference TRBV18 and TRBJ1-2, the full variable domain reads NAGVMQNPRHLVRRRGQEARLRCSPMKGHSHVYWYRQLPEEGLKFMVYLQKENIIDESGMPKERFSAEFPKEGPSILRIQQVVRGDSAAYFCASSGGEGYTFGSGTRLTVV.

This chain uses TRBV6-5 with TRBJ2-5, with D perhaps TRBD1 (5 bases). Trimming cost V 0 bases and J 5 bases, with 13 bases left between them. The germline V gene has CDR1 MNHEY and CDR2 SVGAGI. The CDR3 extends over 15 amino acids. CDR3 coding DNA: TGTGCCAGCAGTTACTCGAGTAGGGGCGAGGAGACCCAGTACTTC. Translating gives CASSYSSRGEETQYF.

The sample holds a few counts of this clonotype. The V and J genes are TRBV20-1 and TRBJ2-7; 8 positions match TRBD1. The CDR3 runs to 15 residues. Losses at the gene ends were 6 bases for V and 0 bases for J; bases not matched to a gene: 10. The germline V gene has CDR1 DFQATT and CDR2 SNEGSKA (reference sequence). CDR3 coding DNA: TGCAGTGCCCTAACTTCGACAGGGGTCTCCTACGAGCAGTACTTC. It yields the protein CSALTSTGVSYEQYF.